This section outlines one T cell receptor (beta chain) sequence together with its context. Its antigen is currently unknown. Sequencing was performed with immunoSEQ multiplex PCR; in TCRdb, only in-frame clones are kept and a portion is missing. The data hold about 690,000 clones, with about 90% observed a single time. The data originate from a study of shared clonotypes between healthy human individuals. The CDR3 sequence is 15 residues long. Trimming removed 4 bases at V and 7 bases at J, with 17 bases between. From germline, CDR1 is SSHAT and CDR2 FNYEAQ (reference sequence). General study findings and limits: Sorted-subset sequencing was shown by rarefaction to be incomplete despite large depth. Relative to their counterparts shared across all four donors, non-shared clonotypes exhibited diminished generation probabilities.

Sequenced sample: memory CD8+ T cells from PBMCs. Subset described: CD45RO+ cells pooled with CCR7-negative TemRA cells. The TCR comes from a man between 18 and 35 years old in good health. Some clones in this sample may be carry-over from other donors' samples. V usage is TRBV7-7 and J usage is TRBJ2-1; TRBD1 or TRBD2 may be the D gene (8 bases each). The CDR3 coding sequence is TGTGCCAGCAGCTCCTTAGCGGGACAGGTTAATGAGCAGTTCTTC. Translating gives CASSSLAGQVNEQFF.